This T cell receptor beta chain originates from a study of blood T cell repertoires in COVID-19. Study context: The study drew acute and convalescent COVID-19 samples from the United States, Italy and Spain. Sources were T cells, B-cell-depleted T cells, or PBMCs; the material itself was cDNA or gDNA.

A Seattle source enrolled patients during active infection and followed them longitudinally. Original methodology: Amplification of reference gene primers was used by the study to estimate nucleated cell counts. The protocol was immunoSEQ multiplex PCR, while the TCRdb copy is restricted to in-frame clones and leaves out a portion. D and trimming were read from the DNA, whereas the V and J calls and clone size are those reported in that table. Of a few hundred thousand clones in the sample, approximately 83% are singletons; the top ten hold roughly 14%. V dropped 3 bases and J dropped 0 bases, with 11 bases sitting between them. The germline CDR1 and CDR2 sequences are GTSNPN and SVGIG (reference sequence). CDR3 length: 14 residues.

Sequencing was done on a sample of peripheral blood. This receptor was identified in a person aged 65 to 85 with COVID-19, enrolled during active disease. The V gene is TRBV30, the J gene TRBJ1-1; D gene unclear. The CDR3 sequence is CAWREGLMNTEAFF. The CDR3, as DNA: TGTGCCTGGAGGGAAGGACTGATGAACACTGAAGCTTTCTTT.